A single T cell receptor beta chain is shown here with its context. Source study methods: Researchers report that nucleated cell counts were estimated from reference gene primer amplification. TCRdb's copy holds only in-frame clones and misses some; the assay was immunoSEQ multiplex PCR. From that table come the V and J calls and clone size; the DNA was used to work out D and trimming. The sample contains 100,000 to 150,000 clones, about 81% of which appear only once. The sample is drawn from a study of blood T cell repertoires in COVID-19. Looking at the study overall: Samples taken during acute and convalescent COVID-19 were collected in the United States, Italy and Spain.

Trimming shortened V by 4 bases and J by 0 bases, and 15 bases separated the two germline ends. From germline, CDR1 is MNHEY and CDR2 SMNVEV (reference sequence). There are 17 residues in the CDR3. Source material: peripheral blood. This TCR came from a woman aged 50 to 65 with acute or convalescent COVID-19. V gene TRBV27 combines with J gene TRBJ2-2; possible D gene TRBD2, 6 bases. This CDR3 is CASSSNPLAANTGELFF. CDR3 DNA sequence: TGTGCCAGCAGTTCCAACCCATTAGCGGCGAACACCGGGGAGCTGTTTTTT.